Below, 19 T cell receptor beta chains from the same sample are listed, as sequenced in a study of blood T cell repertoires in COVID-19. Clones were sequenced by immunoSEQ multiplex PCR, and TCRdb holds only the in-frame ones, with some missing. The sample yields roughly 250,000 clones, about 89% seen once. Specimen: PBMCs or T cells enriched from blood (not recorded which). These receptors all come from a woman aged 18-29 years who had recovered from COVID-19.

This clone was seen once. CDR3 in DNA: TGCAGTATCATCAGGGGCGGGACAGATACGCAGTATTTT. Protein sequence: CSIIRGGTDTQYF. V gene TRBV29-1 combines with J gene TRBJ2-3; a weak D match, TRBD1 (6 bases). The length of the CDR3 is 13 residues. Germline V CDR1 and CDR2: SQVTM, ANQGSEA.

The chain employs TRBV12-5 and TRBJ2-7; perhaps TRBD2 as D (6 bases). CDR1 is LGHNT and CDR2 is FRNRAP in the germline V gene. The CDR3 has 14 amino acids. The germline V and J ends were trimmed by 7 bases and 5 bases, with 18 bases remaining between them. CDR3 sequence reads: CASALSGVVDEQYF. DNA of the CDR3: TGTGCTAGTGCCCTTAGCGGAGTGGTAGACGAGCAGTACTTC.

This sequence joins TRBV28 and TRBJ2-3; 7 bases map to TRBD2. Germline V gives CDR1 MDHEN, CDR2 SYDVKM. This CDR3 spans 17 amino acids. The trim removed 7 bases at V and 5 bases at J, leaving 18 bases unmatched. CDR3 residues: CASIPAAAGEGGDTQYF. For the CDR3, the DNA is TGTGCCAGCATCCCCGCAGCGGCGGGAGAGGGTGGAGATACGCAGTATTTT.

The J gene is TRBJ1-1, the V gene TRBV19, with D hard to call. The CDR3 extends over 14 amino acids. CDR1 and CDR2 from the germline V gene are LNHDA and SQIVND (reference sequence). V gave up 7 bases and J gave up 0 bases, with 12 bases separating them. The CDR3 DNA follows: TGTGCCAGTACTCAACAGAAGATGAACACTGAAGCTTTCTTT. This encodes CASTQQKMNTEAFF.

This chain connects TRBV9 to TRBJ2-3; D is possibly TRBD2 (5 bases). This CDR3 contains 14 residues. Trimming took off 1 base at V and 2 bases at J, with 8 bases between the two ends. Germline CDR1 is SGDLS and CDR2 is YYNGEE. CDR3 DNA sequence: TGTGCCAGCAGCGTACGAGGGAACACAGATACGCAGTATTTT. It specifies CASSVRGNTDTQYF.

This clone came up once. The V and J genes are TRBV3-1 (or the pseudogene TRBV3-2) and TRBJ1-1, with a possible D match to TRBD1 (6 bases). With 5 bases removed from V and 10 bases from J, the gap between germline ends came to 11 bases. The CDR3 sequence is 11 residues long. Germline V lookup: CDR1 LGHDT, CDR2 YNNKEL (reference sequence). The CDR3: CASSVQGAAFF. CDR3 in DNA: TGTGCCAGCAGCGTACAGGGAGCAGCTTTCTTT.

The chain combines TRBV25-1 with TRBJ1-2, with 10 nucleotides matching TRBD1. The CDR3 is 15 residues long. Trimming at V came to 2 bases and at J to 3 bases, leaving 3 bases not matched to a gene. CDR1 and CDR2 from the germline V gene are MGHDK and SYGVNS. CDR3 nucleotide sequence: TGTGCCAGCAGTGAAGGGACAGGGGTTTACTATGGCTACACCTTC. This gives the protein CASSEGTGVYYGYTF.

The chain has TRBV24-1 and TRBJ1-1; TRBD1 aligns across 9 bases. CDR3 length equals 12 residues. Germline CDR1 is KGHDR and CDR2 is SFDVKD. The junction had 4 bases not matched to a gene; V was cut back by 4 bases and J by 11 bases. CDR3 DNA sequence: TGTGCCACCAGTGAAGCCGGGACAGGGGCTTTCTTT. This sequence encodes CATSEAGTGAFF.

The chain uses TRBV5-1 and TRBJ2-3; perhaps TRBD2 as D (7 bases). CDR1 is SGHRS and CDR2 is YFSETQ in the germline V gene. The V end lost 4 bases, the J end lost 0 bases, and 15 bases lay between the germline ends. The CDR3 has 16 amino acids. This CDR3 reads CASSRGAAKSTDTQYF. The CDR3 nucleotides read TGCGCCAGCAGCCGGGGGGCGGCAAAGAGCACAGATACGCAGTATTTT. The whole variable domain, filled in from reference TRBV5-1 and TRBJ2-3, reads KAGVTQTPRYLIKTRGQQVTLSCSPISGHRSVSWYQQTPGQGLQFLFEYFSETQRNKGNFPGRFSGRQFSNSRSEMNVSTLELGDSALYLCASSRGAAKSTDTQYFGPGTRLTVL.

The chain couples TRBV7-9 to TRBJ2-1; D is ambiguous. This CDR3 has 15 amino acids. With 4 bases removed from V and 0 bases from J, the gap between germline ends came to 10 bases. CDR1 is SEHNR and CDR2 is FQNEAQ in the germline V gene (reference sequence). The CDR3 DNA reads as TGTGCCAGCAGCTCTAGACGTAGCTCCTACAATGAGCAGTTCTTC. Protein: CASSSRRSSYNEQFF.

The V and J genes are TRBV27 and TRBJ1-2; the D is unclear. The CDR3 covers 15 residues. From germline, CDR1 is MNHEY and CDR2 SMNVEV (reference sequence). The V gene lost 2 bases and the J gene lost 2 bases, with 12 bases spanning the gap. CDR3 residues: CASSLAKASNYGYTF. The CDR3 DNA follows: TGTGCCAGCAGTTTAGCAAAAGCATCGAACTATGGCTACACCTTC.

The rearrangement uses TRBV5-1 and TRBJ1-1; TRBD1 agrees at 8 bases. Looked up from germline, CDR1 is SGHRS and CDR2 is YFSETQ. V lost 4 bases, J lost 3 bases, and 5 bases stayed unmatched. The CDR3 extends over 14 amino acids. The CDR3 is CASSQDRVDTEAFF. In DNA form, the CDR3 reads TGCGCCAGCAGCCAGGACAGGGTGGACACTGAAGCTTTCTTT.

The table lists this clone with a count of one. The CDR3 DNA reads TGTGCTAGTGGTTTGGTGAGCCTAGCGGGGGCCCGGTACCAAGAGACCCAGTACTTC. This translates into CASGLVSLAGARYQETQYF. The chain recombines TRBV12-5 with TRBJ2-5, with TRBD2 identical over 10 bases. CDR1 and CDR2 (germline): LGHNT, FRNRAP. The length of the CDR3 is 19 residues. The trim removed 0 bases at V and 0 bases at J, leaving 10 bases unmatched.

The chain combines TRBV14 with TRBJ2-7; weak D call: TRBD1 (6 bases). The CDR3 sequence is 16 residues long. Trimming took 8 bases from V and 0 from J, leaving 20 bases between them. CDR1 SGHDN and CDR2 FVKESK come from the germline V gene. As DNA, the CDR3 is TGTGCCAGCGCGCCGATTACAGGGCGAGGCTCCTACGAGCAGTACTTC. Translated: CASAPITGRGSYEQYF.

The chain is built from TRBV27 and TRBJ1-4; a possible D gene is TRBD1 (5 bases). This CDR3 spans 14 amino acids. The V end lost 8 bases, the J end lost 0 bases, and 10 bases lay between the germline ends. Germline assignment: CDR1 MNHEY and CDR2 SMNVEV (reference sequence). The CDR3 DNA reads TGTGCCAGCCGCAGGGTTTCAACTAATGAAAAACTGTTTTTT. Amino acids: CASRRVSTNEKLFF.

This chain's CDR3 is CSARVRNEQFF. The DNA of the CDR3 is TGCAGTGCTAGAGTCCGCAATGAGCAGTTCTTC. This sequence joins TRBV20-1 and TRBJ2-1; no definite D call. The CDR3 runs to 11 residues. The germline V gene encodes CDR1 DFQATT and CDR2 SNEGSKA (reference sequence). The V and J ends lost 1 base and 6 bases respectively, with 4 bases between them.

The CDR3 region is CASSLQTGQTYEQYF. The CDR3 DNA is TGTGCCAGCAGCTTACAAACGGGACAGACCTACGAGCAGTACTTC. The gene calls are TRBV7-3 and TRBJ2-7; 7 nucleotides align to TRBD1. Trimming removed 2 bases from V and 2 bases from J; junction bases left unmatched: 6. Per germline, CDR1 SGHTA and CDR2 FQGTGA. The CDR3 is 15 amino acids.

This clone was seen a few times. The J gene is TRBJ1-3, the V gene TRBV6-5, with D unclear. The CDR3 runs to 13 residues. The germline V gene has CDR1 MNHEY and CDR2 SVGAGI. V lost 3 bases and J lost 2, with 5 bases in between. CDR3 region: CASSYEAGNTIYF. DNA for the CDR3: TGTGCCAGCAGTTATGAGGCTGGAAACACCATATATTTT.

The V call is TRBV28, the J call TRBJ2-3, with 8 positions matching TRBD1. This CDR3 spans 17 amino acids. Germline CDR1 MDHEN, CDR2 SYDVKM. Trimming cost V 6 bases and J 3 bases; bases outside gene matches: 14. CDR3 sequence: CASSDLRGRLVTDTQYF. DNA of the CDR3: TGTGCCAGCAGCGACCTCAGGGGGCGGTTGGTAACAGATACGCAGTATTTT. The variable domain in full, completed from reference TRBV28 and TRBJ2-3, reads DVKVTQSSRYLVKRTGEKVFLECVQDMDHENMFWYRQDPGLGLRLIYFSYDVKMKEKGDIPEGYSVSREKKERFSLILESASTNQTSMYLCASSDLRGRLVTDTQYFGPGTRLTVL.